This is a list of T cell receptor beta chains from one sample in a study of blood T cells in healthy people across ages. TCRdb fed the 5' RACE reads into MiXCR, producing one record per CDR3 protein. This sample has under 1,000,000 distinct CDR3 sequences, with under 40% found just once. Material for sequencing was blood. These receptor sequences come from a young man in good health. Both conserved end residues are part of each CDR3. The D gene is left open where the match is weak. For some rows the clone size is stated as once, few or many, or as a class when expanded; others skip it.

clone_size,j_call,v_call,d_call,cdr3_aa,cdr3_nt
NA,TRBJ1-6,TRBV4-3,NA,CASSQDPAGANNSPLHF,TGCGCCAGCAGCCAAGATCCGGCCGGGGCGAATAATTCACCCCTCCACTTT
many,TRBJ2-3,TRBV7-9,NA,CAISRGTTDTQYF,TGTGCCATCAGCCGGGGGACCACAGATACGCAGTATTTT
few,TRBJ2-1,TRBV12-3/TRBV12-4,TRBD1,CASRLPGQGAHEQFF,TGTGCCAGCAGACTTCCGGGACAGGGGGCCCATGAGCAGTTCTTC
NA,TRBJ2-5,TRBV4-3,NA,CASSQDPRQETQYF,TGCGCCAGCAGCCAAGATCCTAGGCAAGAGACCCAGTACTTC
NA,TRBJ2-7,TRBV5-1,NA,CASSPSGRLASSYEQYF,TGCGCCAGCAGCCCTTCTGGTCGTCTTGCGAGCTCCTACGAGCAGTACTTC
NA,TRBJ2-2,TRBV4-3,NA,CASSRRDSNTGELFF,TGCGCCAGCAGCCGGCGAGACTCGAACACCGGGGAGCTGTTTTTT
NA,TRBJ1-2,TRBV7-6,NA,CASSPNVGLDGYTF,TGTGCCAGCAGCCCCAACGTTGGGTTGGATGGCTACACCTTC
NA,TRBJ2-3,TRBV14,NA,CASSSGVPTRTDTQYF,TGTGCCAGCAGCTCGGGAGTACCCACTCGCACAGATACGCAGTATTTT
few,TRBJ2-5,TRBV20-1,NA,CSAPTETQYF,TGCAGTGCTCCCACTGAGACCCAGTACTTC
NA,TRBJ2-7,TRBV12-3/TRBV12-4,NA,CTSSTSGTPYEQYF,TGTACCAGCAGTACCTCCGGGACACCCTACGAGCAGTACTTC
NA,TRBJ2-3,TRBV4-1,NA,CASKGTFSTDTQYF,TGCGCCAGCAAAGGGACCTTTAGCACAGATACGCAGTATTTT
NA,TRBJ2-5,TRBV20-1,TRBD1,CSARDRQGPKTQYF,TGCAGTGCTAGAGACCGACAGGGCCCCAAGACCCAGTACTTC